This T cell receptor beta chain originates from a study of cytomegalovirus exposure and HLA in healthy donors. Findings and caveats of the study: Specificity of three CMV-associated chains for CMV antigens was verified in vitro.

The germline V gene has CDR1 SGHRS and CDR2 YFSETQ. CDR3 size: 15 residues. Trimming removed 1 base from V and 2 bases from J, with 9 bases in between. The repertoire was sequenced with immunoSEQ multiplex PCR; TCRdb's copy has only in-frame clones and lacks some. Of 120,000 or so clones listed, approximately 87% were seen once; the top ten hold approximately 2.3%. Separate from the roughly 700-subject first cohort was the approximately 130-subject validation cohort, to which the donors belonged. As regards this clone: Its antigen is undetermined.

The sequence came from a woman aged 25-40 years in good health and CMV-seronegative. What was sequenced was PBMCs. The chain uses TRBV5-1 and TRBJ2-2; possible D gene TRBD2, 7 bases. The DNA of the CDR3 is TGCGCCAGCAGCTTGCGGGGGGCTAACACCGGGGAGCTGTTTTTT. This encodes CASSLRGANTGELFF.